Below, 13 T cell receptor beta chains from the same sample are listed, as sequenced in a study of regulatory T cells in long-lasting Graves disease. To make TCR beta libraries, researchers used iRepertoire HTBI primers and Arm-PCR of CDR3 regions. TCRdb reprocessed the multiplex PCR reads with MiXCR, giving one entry per CDR3 protein. The table includes 350,000 to 550,000 distinct CDR3 sequences, 15% detected once. Specified time point: newly diagnosed GD, antithyroid drugs for less than 3 months. Construction of the TCR library relied on RNA isolated from PBMCs. Another study also made use of these data, one on T cells in Graves' hyperthyroidism and ophthalmopathy.

Sequenced material: peripheral blood mononuclear cells (PBMCs), taken at new diagnosis, from a patient treated with antithyroid drugs. The receptors shown here come from a woman under 40 with Graves disease.

CDR3 sequence: CATSDPKYGDYNEQFF. CDR3 nucleotides: TGTGCCACCAGTGACCCCAAGTACGGGGACTACAATGAGCAGTTCTTC. This sequence joins TRBV24-1 and TRBJ2-1; D is perhaps TRBD2 (5 bases). The ends were cut back, 4 bases at V and 3 bases at J, with 15 bases in the middle. Per germline, CDR1 KGHDR and CDR2 SFDVKD. This CDR3 has 16 amino acids.

This clonotype was observed at least ten times. The chain recombines TRBV12-3 or TRBV12-4 with TRBJ1-1; 8 bases are shared with TRBD1. The CDR3 runs to 15 residues. V dropped 5 bases and J dropped 7; count of bases not matched to a gene: 12. The CDR3 is CASSTRDRGKDEAFF. In DNA form, the CDR3 reads TGTGCCAGCAGTACCCGTGACAGGGGTAAGGATGAAGCTTTCTTT.

This rearrangement joins TRBV19 to TRBJ2-1, with TRBD2 identical over 11 bases. CDR3 length: 15 residues. The germline V gene has CDR1 LNHDA and CDR2 SQIVND (reference sequence). The J segment lost 3 bases and the V segment lost 3 bases, leaving 1 base of the junction unmatched. CDR3 bases: TGTGCCAGTAGTATGACTAGCGGGAACTACAATGAGCAGTTCTTC. This encodes CASSMTSGNYNEQFF.

This clonotype was counted only a few times. This chain joins TRBV6-4 and TRBJ2-1; 14 bases are a match to TRBD2. In germline, CDR1 is MRHNA, CDR2 SNTAGT. The CDR3 extends over 16 amino acids. V was clipped by 4 bases and J by 7 bases; unmatched bases: 6. The chain's CDR3 is CASSASGTSGRNEQFF. CDR3 coding DNA: TGTGCCAGCAGTGCTTCCGGGACTAGCGGGAGAAATGAGCAGTTCTTC.

This clonotype has ten or more counts. The chain carries TRBV6-1 and TRBJ1-1; possible D gene TRBD1, 6 bases. Trimming shortened V by 6 bases and J by 7 bases, and 6 bases separated the two germline ends. Germline lookup yields CDR1 MNHNS and CDR2 SASEGT. The CDR3 runs 10 residues. The DNA of the CDR3 is TGTGCCAGCAGGGACAGTGAAGCTTTCTTT. Translated, it gives CASRDSEAFF.

This clonotype was detected many times. The V and J genes are TRBV27 and TRBJ2-1, with 7 bases fitting TRBD2. Germline V CDR1 and CDR2: MNHEY, SMNVEV (reference sequence). The CDR3 runs 17 residues. V trimming: 5 bases; J trimming: 0 bases; junction bases outside the gene matches: 10. CDR3 protein: CASSTQRGGSSYNEQFF. CDR3 nucleotides: TGTGCCAGCAGTACGCAACGTGGCGGGAGCTCCTACAATGAGCAGTTCTTC.

The V call is TRBV19, the J call TRBJ1-2; perhaps TRBD1 as D (5 bases). Trimming pared 5 bases from V and 6 bases from J, leaving 16 bases between. CDR3 length: 14 residues. CDR1 and CDR2 from the germline V gene are LNHDA and SQIVND (reference sequence). The CDR3 coding sequence is TGTGCCAGTAGTCCCGGCGGGGGTCTGGATGGCTACACCTTC. Residues: CASSPGGGLDGYTF.

At least ten counts were recorded for this clonotype. This sequence joins TRBV27 and TRBJ1-2, with TRBD1 as a possible D gene (5 bases). The CDR3 contains 13 residues. Looked up from germline, CDR1 is MNHEY and CDR2 is SMNVEV (reference sequence). V was cut by 2 bases and J by 7 bases, with 11 bases left in between. This chain's CDR3 is CASSLGASAGYTF. CDR3 bases: TGTGCCAGCAGTTTAGGGGCTTCCGCTGGCTACACCTTC.

This clonotype was found many times. Mismatch with germline at one junction end may stem from a read error. The V and J genes are TRBV10-3 and TRBJ2-5; weak D call: TRBD2 (6 bases). Germline CDR1 reads ENHRY; CDR2 reads SYGVKD. The CDR3 has 14 amino acids. CDR3 DNA sequence: TGTGCCATCAGTAAGTCGGCGGGATTAGAGACCCAGTACTTC. This sequence encodes CAISKSAGLETQYF.

This clonotype was recorded many times. The chain joins TRBV18 to TRBJ2-7; D is possibly TRBD1 or TRBD2 (5 bases each). This CDR3 region has 14 residues. Germline V gives CDR1 KGHSH, CDR2 LQKENI. Trimming stripped 5 bases from V and 4 bases from J, with 15 bases between. CDR3 coding DNA: TGTGCCAGCTCAGACTCGAGGGGACCTTACGAGCAGTACTTC. Its translation is CASSDSRGPYEQYF.

The chain couples TRBV30 to TRBJ1-5; 8 bases are a match to TRBD1. Germline loops: CDR1 GTSNPN, CDR2 SVGIG (reference sequence). V lost 4 bases and J lost 0; bases outside the gene matches: 14. CDR3 length equals 18 residues. CDR3 sequence: CAWMGGQGVSDSNQPQHF. The CDR3 DNA is TGTGCCTGGATGGGAGGACAGGGCGTATCGGATAGCAATCAGCCCCAGCATTTT. The full variable domain, rest sourced from reference TRBV30 and TRBJ1-5, is SQTIHQWPATLVQPVGSPLSLECTVEGTSNPNLYWYRQAAGRGLQLLFYSVGIGQISSEVPQNLSASRPQDRQFILSSKKLLLSDSGFYLCAWMGGQGVSDSNQPQHFGDGTRLSIL.

This clonotype was counted at least ten times. The rearrangement joins TRBV7-2 to TRBJ2-7, with D possibly matching TRBD2 (5 bases). Trimming took 5 bases from V and 2 from J, leaving 16 bases between them. Germline lookup yields CDR1 SGHTA and CDR2 FQGNSA. This CDR3 comprises 15 residues. CDR3 protein: CASSQRTGNPYEQYF. DNA of the CDR3: TGTGCCAGCAGCCAACGGACGGGGAATCCCTACGAGCAGTACTTC.

This clonotype was detected many times. V usage is TRBV6-8 and J usage is TRBJ2-3; D possibly corresponds to TRBD1 (6 bases). V lost 6 bases and J 1 base, leaving 20 bases between the germline ends. Per the germline V gene, CDR1 is MNHGY and CDR2 is SAAAGT. The CDR3 totals 17 residues. CDR3 nucleotide sequence: TGTGCCAGCAGCGCACAGGGAAATATGTTTCGCACAGATACGCAGTATTTT. Encoded protein: CASSAQGNMFRTDTQYF.